Below, 20 T cell receptor beta chains from the same sample are listed, as sequenced in a study of CD8 T cell repertoires and HIV-1 epitope variants. Clones were read by immunoSEQ multiplex PCR, and TCRdb kept only the in-frame ones, dropping some. The data show under 100,000 clones, almost 75% seen once. The sequenced material came from uncultured baseline CD8+ T cells from peripheral blood mononuclear cells (PBMCs). The receptor source for this set is a male donor with HIV.

The V and J genes are TRBV5-1 and TRBJ1-1, with 7 positions matching TRBD1. V lost 4 bases to trimming and J lost 4 bases; unmatched junction nucleotides: 19. The CDR3 loop spans 18 amino acids. The germline gives CDR1 SGHRS, CDR2 YFSETQ. CDR3 residues: CASSAPIRTGLFFTEAFF. The CDR3 coding sequence is TGCGCCAGCAGCGCACCAATTCGGACAGGTCTTTTTTTCACTGAAGCTTTCTTT.

The chain employs TRBV9 and TRBJ1-1; D may be TRBD1 (6 bases). CDR1 and CDR2 from the germline V gene are SGDLS and YYNGEE. The CDR3 contains 13 residues. V gave up 0 bases and J gave up 3 bases, with 6 bases separating them. CDR3 sequence reads: CASSVGGHTEAFF. CDR3 DNA sequence: TGTGCCAGCAGCGTAGGGGGGCACACTGAAGCTTTCTTT.

The chain employs TRBV5-4 and TRBJ2-7; D may be TRBD1 (5 bases). From germline, CDR1 is SGHNT and CDR2 YYREEE (reference sequence). Deletions cut 0 bases from V and 2 bases from J, with 12 bases between. The CDR3 consists of 15 residues. CDR3 sequence reads: CASSLGRDRTYEQYF. DNA of the CDR3: TGTGCCAGCAGCTTGGGCAGGGATCGGACCTACGAGCAGTACTTC.

J is TRBJ2-7 and V is TRBV4-3; 12 positions match TRBD2. Germline CDR1 is LGHNA and CDR2 is YSLEER. V lost 1 base, J lost 2 bases, and 0 bases stayed unmatched. The CDR3 is 15 amino acids. The CDR3 loop is CASSQGLAGAYEQYF. CDR3 bases: TGCGCCAGCAGCCAAGGACTAGCGGGAGCCTACGAGCAGTACTTC.

In nucleotides, the CDR3 is TGTGCCAGCAGTTTACGGTCTGAGGGGTTCACCGAGCAGTACTTC. Its protein product is CASSLRSEGFTEQYF. This chain links TRBV27 with TRBJ2-7; D is perhaps TRBD1 or TRBD2 (5 bases each). Trimming took 2 bases from V and 6 from J, leaving 17 bases between them. The germline gives CDR1 MNHEY, CDR2 SMNVEV (reference sequence). There are 15 residues in the CDR3.

V usage is TRBV15 and J usage is TRBJ2-5; D uncertain. In germline, CDR1 is LNHNV, CDR2 YYDKDF (reference sequence). CDR3 size: 13 residues. V lost 3 bases and J 2 bases, leaving 7 bases between the germline ends. The CDR3 spells CATSRAGQETQYF. CDR3 in DNA: TGTGCCACCAGCAGGGCAGGTCAAGAGACCCAGTACTTC. The complete variable domain, with remaining parts taken from reference TRBV15 and TRBJ2-5, reads DAMVIQNPRYQVTQFGKPVTLSCSQTLNHNVMYWYQQKSSQAPKLLFHYYDKDFNNEADTPDNFQSRRPNTSFCFLDIRSPGLGDTAMYLCATSRAGQETQYFGPGTRLLVL.

The rearrangement uses TRBV10-3 and TRBJ2-7; TRBD2 agrees at 16 bases. The CDR3 has 16 residues. Germline values: CDR1 ENHRY, CDR2 SYGVKD. Germline trimming cut 7 bases from V and 6 bases from J; bases unmatched to any gene: 9. Written as DNA, the CDR3 is TGTGCCATCACTCAGGGACTAGCGGGGGGGACGGCCGAGCAGTACTTC. Translated: CAITQGLAGGTAEQYF.

The chain uses TRBV29-1 and TRBJ1-2; D is undetermined. Germline assignment: CDR1 SQVTM and CDR2 ANQGSEA. The CDR3 contains 13 residues. V lost 4 bases and J lost 5, with 14 bases in between. The CDR3 reads CSVGQGLGYGYTF. In DNA, the CDR3 is TGCAGCGTTGGACAAGGGCTGGGATATGGCTACACCTTC.

The gene calls are TRBV7-6 and TRBJ1-1; TRBD1 is a possible D gene (6 bases). The CDR3 is 16 amino acids. Trimming took off 4 bases at V and 3 bases at J, with 18 bases between the two ends. The germline CDR1 and CDR2 sequences are SGHVS and FNYEAQ. This CDR3 reads CASSSLDGQPHTEAFF. The CDR3 DNA sequence: TGTGCCAGCAGCTCCCTTGACGGACAGCCACACACTGAAGCTTTCTTT.

This clone was picked up a small number of times. V usage is TRBV9 and J usage is TRBJ2-7; D call uncertain. V shed 4 bases and J shed 4 bases, with 9 bases lying between them. Germline V lookup: CDR1 SGDLS, CDR2 YYNGEE. This CDR3 is built from 12 residues. The DNA of the CDR3 is TGTGCCAGCAGCCCAGATCGATACGAGCAGTACTTC. This codes for CASSPDRYEQYF.

The chain recombines TRBV5-6 with TRBJ1-2, with 7 bases fitting TRBD1. Per germline, CDR1 SGHDT and CDR2 YYEEEE. The CDR3 loop spans 16 amino acids. V shed 4 bases and J 8 bases; nucleotides not matched to a gene: 17. The CDR3 loop is CASSPGQLQGFGGYTF. CDR3 coding DNA: TGTGCCAGCAGCCCGGGCCAACTACAGGGGTTTGGAGGCTACACCTTC.

The V gene is TRBV10-2, the J gene TRBJ1-5, with TRBD1 as a possible D gene (5 bases). Germline CDR1 reads WSHSY; CDR2 reads SAAADI. The V gene lost 0 bases and the J gene lost 2 bases, with 11 bases spanning the gap. CDR3 length equals 16 residues. This CDR3 is CASSESGGVGNQPQHF. The DNA of the CDR3 is TGCGCCAGCAGTGAGTCAGGAGGGGTAGGCAATCAGCCCCAGCATTTT.

This clone was recorded a few times. The chain employs TRBV16 and TRBJ1-3; tentatively, D is TRBD1 (5 bases). V lost 0 bases and J 0 bases, leaving 21 bases between the germline ends. Germline CDR1 reads KGHSY; CDR2 reads FQNENV. This CDR3 is built from 20 residues. CDR3 bases: TGTGCCAGCAGCCAATCCATAGCAGGCGGGGGATTCTACTCTGGAAACACCATATATTTT. Translation: CASSQSIAGGGFYSGNTIYF.

As for this clone: An end of the junction does not agree with germline; a read error may underlie this. This CDR3 reads CASSIGTGGRKTYGF. CDR3 DNA: TGTGCCAGCAGTATAGGGACAGGTGGGAGAAAGACCTATGGCTTC. The chain couples TRBV6-6 to TRBJ1-2; TRBD1 matches at 8 bases. The CDR3 consists of 15 residues. CDR1 is MNHNY, CDR2 SVGAGI, per germline (reference sequence).

The rearrangement links TRBV28 to TRBJ2-3; TRBD1 agrees at 7 bases. From germline, CDR1 is MDHEN and CDR2 SYDVKM. The length of the CDR3 is 16 residues. J was trimmed by 3 bases and V by 8 bases; bases with no gene match: 14. The CDR3 DNA sequence: TGTGCCAGCTCTTCCGACCGGGACAGCCTTACAGATACGCAGTATTTT. Translation: CASSSDRDSLTDTQYF. Filled out from reference TRBV28 and TRBJ2-3, the complete variable domain reads DVKVTQSSRYLVKRTGEKVFLECVQDMDHENMFWYRQDPGLGLRLIYFSYDVKMKEKGDIPEGYSVSREKKERFSLILESASTNQTSMYLCASSSDRDSLTDTQYFGPGTRLTVL.

This sequence joins TRBV6-5 and TRBJ2-2; 7 bases are shared with TRBD1. Germline lookup yields CDR1 MNHEY and CDR2 SVGAGI. The ends lost 7 bases at V and 7 bases at J; junction bases unmatched: 9. This CDR3 contains 14 residues. Here the CDR3 reads CASNRKGGHGELFF. CDR3 sequence (DNA): TGTGCCAGCAATAGGAAAGGGGGCCACGGGGAGCTGTTTTTT.

This clone was seen repeatedly, ten times or more. The rearrangement joins TRBV7-2 to TRBJ1-2; tentative D call: TRBD1 (5 bases). The V and J ends lost 2 bases and 4 bases respectively, with 11 bases between them. CDR3 length equals 14 residues. Germline V gene data show CDR1 as SGHTA and CDR2 as FQGNSA. DNA of the CDR3: TGTGCCAGCAGCTTATTGACAGCGACCTATGGCTACACCTTC. Encoded protein: CASSLLTATYGYTF.

The chain joins TRBV5-8 to TRBJ2-5; D uncertain. V lost 1 base and J lost 1, with 8 bases in between. From germline, CDR1 is SGHTS and CDR2 YDEGEE. The CDR3 loop spans 14 amino acids. The chain's CDR3 is CASSLTSIQETQYF. CDR3 in DNA: TGTGCCAGCAGCTTGACGTCCATCCAAGAGACCCAGTACTTC. The full variable domain, in which reference TRBV5-8 and TRBJ2-5 provide the parts outside the CDR3, is EAGVTQSPTHLIKTRGQQATLRCSPISGHTSVYWYQQALGLGLQFLLWYDEGEERNRGNFPPRFSGRQFPNYSSELNVNALELEDSALYLCASSLTSIQETQYFGPGTRLLVL.

This clone was observed a few times. The gene calls are TRBV19 and TRBJ1-5; no clear D gene. V lost 3 bases and J lost 7, with 10 bases in between. Germline-derived CDR1 and CDR2 are LNHDA and SQIVND (reference sequence). This CDR3 comprises 13 residues. The CDR3 DNA reads as TGTGCCAGTAGTATCGAGGCGGGACAGCCCCAGCATTTT. It encodes CASSIEAGQPQHF. The whole variable domain, filled in from reference TRBV19 and TRBJ1-5, reads DGGITQSPKYLFRKEGQNVTLSCEQNLNHDAMYWYRQDPGQGLRLIYYSQIVNDFQKGDIAEGYSVSREKKESFPLTVTSAQKNPTAFYLCASSIEAGQPQHFGDGTRLSIL.

The chain links TRBV15 to TRBJ2-3; either TRBD1 or TRBD2 may supply D (6 bases each). Germline CDR1 LNHNV, CDR2 YYDKDF (reference sequence). There are 14 residues in the CDR3. The germline V and J ends were trimmed by 5 bases and 5 bases, with 14 bases remaining between them. In nucleotides, the CDR3 is TGTGCCACCAGCCAGGGGCTAGCGAGAGATACGCAGTATTTT. Translation: CATSQGLARDTQYF.